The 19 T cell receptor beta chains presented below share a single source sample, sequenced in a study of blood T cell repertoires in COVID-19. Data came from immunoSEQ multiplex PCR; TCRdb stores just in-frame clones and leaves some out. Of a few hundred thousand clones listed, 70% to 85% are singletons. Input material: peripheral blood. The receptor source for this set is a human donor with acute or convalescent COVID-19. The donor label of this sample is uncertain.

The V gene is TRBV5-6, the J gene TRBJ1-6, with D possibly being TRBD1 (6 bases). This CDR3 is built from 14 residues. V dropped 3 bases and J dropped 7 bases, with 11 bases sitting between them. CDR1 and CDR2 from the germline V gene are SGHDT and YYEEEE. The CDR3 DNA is TGTGCCAGCAGCTGGGGGCCCTCCAATTCACCCCTCCACTTT. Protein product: CASSWGPSNSPLHF.

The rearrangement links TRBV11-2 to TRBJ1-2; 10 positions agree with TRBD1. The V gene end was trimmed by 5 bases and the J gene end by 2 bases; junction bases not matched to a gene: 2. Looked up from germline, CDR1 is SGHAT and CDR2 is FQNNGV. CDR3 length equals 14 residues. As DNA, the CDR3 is TGTGCCAGCAGCGGGGGACAGGGGAACTATGGCTACACCTTC. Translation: CASSGGQGNYGYTF.

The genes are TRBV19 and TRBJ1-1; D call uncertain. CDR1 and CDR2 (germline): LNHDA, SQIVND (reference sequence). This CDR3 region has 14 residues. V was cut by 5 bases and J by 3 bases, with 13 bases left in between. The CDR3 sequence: CASSAGLVYTEAFF. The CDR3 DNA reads TGTGCCAGTAGTGCGGGATTGGTGTACACTGAAGCTTTCTTT.

CDR3 region: CASSLGGTQYF. CDR3 sequence (DNA): TGTGCCAGCAGCTTAGGGGGCACGCAGTATTTT. The V call is TRBV11-2, the J call TRBJ2-3; tentative D call: TRBD1 (5 bases). CDR3 length: 11 residues. Germline CDR1 reads SGHAT; CDR2 reads FQNNGV. V was shortened by 1 base and J by 9 bases, with 5 bases between the two germline ends.

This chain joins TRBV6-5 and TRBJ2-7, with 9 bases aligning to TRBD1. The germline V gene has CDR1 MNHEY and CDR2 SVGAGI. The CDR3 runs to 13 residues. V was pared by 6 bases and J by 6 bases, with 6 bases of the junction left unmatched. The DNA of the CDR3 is TGTGCCAGCAGAAGGGACAGGGTAGGCGAGCAGTACTTC. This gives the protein CASRRDRVGEQYF.

The CDR3 coding sequence is TGCGCCAGCAGCTTGGCTTGGCAGAAAGAGACCCAGTACTTC. It specifies CASSLAWQKETQYF. The rearrangement joins TRBV5-1 to TRBJ2-5; D is unclear. The CDR3 has 14 amino acids. Looked up from germline, CDR1 is SGHRS and CDR2 is YFSETQ. V gave up 0 bases and J gave up 3 bases, with 9 bases separating them.

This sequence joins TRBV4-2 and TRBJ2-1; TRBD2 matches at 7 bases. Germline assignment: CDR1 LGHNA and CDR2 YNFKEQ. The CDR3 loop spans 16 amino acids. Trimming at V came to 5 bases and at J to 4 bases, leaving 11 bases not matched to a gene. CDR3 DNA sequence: TGTGCCAGCAGCTACACAAGCGGGGACCCGTACAATGAGCAGTTCTTC. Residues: CASSYTSGDPYNEQFF.

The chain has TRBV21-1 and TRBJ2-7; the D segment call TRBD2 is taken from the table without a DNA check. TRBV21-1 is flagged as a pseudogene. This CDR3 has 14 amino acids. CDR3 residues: CASILNDNRGEQYF. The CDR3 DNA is TGTGCCAGCATCCTGAACGATAACCGGGGCGAGCAGTACTTC.

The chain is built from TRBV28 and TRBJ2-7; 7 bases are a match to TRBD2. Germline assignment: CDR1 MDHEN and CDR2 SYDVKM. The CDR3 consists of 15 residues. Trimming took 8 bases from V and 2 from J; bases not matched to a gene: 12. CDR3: CASRIGRPWAYEQYF. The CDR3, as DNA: TGTGCCAGCCGGATCGGGAGGCCTTGGGCCTACGAGCAGTACTTC.

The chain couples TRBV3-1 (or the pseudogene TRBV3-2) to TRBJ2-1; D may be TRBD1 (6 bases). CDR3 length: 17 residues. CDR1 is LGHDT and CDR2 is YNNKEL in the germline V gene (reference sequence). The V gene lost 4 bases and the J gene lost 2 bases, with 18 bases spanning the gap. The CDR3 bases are TGTGCCAGCAGCCGTCCGACAGGACCCCATGCCTACAATGAGCAGTTCTTC. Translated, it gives CASSRPTGPHAYNEQFF.

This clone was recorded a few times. In DNA form, the CDR3 reads TGTGCCAGCAGTCGAACAGGGGTGGGATCACCCCTCCACTTT. Protein product: CASSRTGVGSPLHF. V and J are TRBV6-5 and TRBJ1-6, with TRBD1 identical over 7 bases. The CDR3 consists of 14 residues. The germline gives CDR1 MNHEY, CDR2 SVGAGI. V lost 5 bases, J lost 10 bases, and 8 bases stayed unmatched.

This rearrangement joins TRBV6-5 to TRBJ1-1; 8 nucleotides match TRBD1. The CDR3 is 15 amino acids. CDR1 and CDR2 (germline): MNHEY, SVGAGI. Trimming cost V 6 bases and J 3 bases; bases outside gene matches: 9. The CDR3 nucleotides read TGTGCCAGCAGCCGCGGTGACAGGGGATACACTGAAGCTTTCTTT. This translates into CASSRGDRGYTEAFF.

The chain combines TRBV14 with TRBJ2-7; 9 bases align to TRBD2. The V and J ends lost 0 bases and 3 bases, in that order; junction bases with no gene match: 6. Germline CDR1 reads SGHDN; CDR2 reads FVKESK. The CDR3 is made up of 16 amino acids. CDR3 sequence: CASSQDLGLARYEQYF. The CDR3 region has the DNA TGTGCCAGCAGCCAAGATTTGGGACTAGCTCGCTACGAGCAGTACTTC.

CDR3 in amino acids: CASSWNRDSSYEQYF. Written as DNA, the CDR3 is TGTGCCAGCAGCTGGAATCGGGACAGCTCCTACGAGCAGTACTTC. The chain uses TRBV5-4 and TRBJ2-7; 7 bases align to TRBD1. This CDR3 has 15 residues. Germline-derived CDR1 and CDR2 are SGHNT and YYREEE (reference sequence). J lost 0 bases, V lost 3 bases, and 6 bases had no gene match.

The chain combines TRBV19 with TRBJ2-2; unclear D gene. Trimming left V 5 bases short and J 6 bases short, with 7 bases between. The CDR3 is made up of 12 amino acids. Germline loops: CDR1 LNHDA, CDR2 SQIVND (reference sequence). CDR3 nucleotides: TGTGCCAGTAGTTCCTACCCCGGGGAGCTGTTTTTT. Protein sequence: CASSSYPGELFF.

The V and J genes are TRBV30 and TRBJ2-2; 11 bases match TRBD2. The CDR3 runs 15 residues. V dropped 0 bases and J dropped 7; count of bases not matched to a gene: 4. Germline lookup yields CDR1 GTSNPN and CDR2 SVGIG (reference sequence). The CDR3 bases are TGTGCCTGGAGTGTACTAGCGGGAGTAGTCGGGGAGCTGTTTTTT. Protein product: CAWSVLAGVVGELFF.

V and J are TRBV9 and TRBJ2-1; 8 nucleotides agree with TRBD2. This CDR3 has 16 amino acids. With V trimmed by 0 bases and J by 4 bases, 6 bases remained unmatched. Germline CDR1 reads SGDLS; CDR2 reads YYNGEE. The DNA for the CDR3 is TGTGCCAGCAGCGTAGAGGCGGGAGGATCTTACAATGAGCAGTTCTTC. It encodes CASSVEAGGSYNEQFF.

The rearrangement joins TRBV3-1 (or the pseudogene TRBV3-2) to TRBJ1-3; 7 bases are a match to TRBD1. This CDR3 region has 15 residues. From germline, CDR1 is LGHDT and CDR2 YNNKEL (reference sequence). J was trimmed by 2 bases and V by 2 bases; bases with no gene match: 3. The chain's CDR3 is CASSQYGTAGNTIYF. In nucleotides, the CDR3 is TGTGCCAGCAGCCAATACGGGACAGCTGGAAACACCATATATTTT.

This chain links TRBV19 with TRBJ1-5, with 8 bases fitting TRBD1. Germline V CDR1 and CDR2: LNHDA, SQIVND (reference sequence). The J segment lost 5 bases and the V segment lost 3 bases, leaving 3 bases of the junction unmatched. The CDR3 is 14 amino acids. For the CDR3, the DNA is TGTGCCAGTAGTATTCCACAGGGGGATCAGCCCCAGCATTTT. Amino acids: CASSIPQGDQPQHF.